The T cell receptor beta chain under discussion was sequenced for a study of T-cell memory formation after mild COVID-19. Looking at the study overall: Clustering of TCRs was largely donor specific. Notes on the study in general: Certain responding clones were present in pre-infection memory, suggesting participation of cross-reactive memory.

Constant-segment-primed 5'RACE gave TCR alpha and TCR beta cDNA libraries with sample barcodes and UMIs. TCRdb itself ran the 5' RACE reads through MiXCR, one entry per CDR3 protein. The sample has under 250,000 distinct CDR3 sequences, 9.4% seen once. This clonotype has more than one count but fewer than ten. The target antigen is unknown. CDR3 length: 14 residues. Germline lookup yields CDR1 DFQATT and CDR2 SNEGSKA (reference sequence). With 4 bases clipped from V and 1 base from J, the junction kept 3 bases outside the gene matches. The specimen sequenced was PBMCs or a T cell subset sorted from them (not recorded which). V gene TRBV20-1 combines with J gene TRBJ2-5; 10 bases fit TRBD2. This TCR was recovered from a man between 18 and 35 years old who had mild COVID-19 (a few samples of this study predate the infection). Cell type and time point are not known. The CDR3 spells CSATSGGVQETQYF. The DNA of the CDR3 is TGCAGTGCTACTAGCGGGGGCGTCCAAGAGACCCAGTACTTC.